This paragraph covers one TCR beta chain sequence. Its antigen is unknown. The data were produced by immunoSEQ multiplex PCR, yet TCRdb's version contains in-frame clones alone and is incomplete. The sample shows about 590,000 clones, around 95% of them seen only once. These data originate in a study of shared clonotypes between healthy human individuals. Overall study context: Aged between 18 and 49, the donors were a couple of women and a few men. Each donor had three CD4 naive, three CD4 memory, two CD8 naive and one CD8 memory plate.

Study-level findings and limits: Naive subsets usually exceeded memory subsets in estimated richness.

Terminally differentiated effector memory CD45RA+ cells were excluded by CCR7 positive selection of CD45RO-negative cells. Material: naive CD8+ T cells sorted from blood. This TCR derives from a woman in her twenties or thirties in good health.

CDR3 loop: CASSYNDYGYTF. In DNA form, the CDR3 reads TGTGCCAGCAGTTACAACGACTATGGCTACACCTTC. The rearrangement links TRBV6-5 to TRBJ1-2; D not certain. This CDR3 region has 12 residues. Trimming shortened V by 2 bases and J by 3 bases, and 4 bases separated the two germline ends. Germline values: CDR1 MNHEY, CDR2 SVGAGI.